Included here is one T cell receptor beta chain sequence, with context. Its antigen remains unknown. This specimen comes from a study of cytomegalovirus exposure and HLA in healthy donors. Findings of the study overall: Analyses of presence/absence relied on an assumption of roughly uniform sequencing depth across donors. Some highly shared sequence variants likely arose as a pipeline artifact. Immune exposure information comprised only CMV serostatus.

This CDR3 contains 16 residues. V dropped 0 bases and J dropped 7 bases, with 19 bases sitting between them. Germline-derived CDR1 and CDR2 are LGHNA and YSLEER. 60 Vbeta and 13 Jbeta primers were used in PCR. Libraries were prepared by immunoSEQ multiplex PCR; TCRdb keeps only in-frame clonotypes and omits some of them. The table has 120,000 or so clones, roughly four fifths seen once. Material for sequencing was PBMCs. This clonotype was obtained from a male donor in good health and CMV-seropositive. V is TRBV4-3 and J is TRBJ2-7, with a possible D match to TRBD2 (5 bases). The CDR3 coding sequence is TGCGCCAGCAGCCAAGATCCCGGGATCTCCTCGAGGGAGCAGTACTTC. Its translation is CASSQDPGISSREQYF.